A selection of T cell receptor beta chains follows, all from one sample in a study of blood T cell repertoires in COVID-19. The data were produced by immunoSEQ multiplex PCR, yet TCRdb's version contains in-frame clones alone and is incomplete. The table lists tens of thousands of clones, approximately 90% of them singletons. Sequencing was carried out using peripheral blood. These receptors originate from a man of 80 years or more with acute or convalescent COVID-19. CDR3s include the opening cysteine and the closing phenylalanine or tryptophan. D genes are given only for firm matches. Clone size is given for some rows only: seen once, a few or many times, or a class if the clone is expanded.

v_call	d_call	clone_size	j_call	cdr3_nt	cdr3_aa
TRBV6-5	NA	NA	TRBJ1-1	TGTGCCAGCACGAAACAAATGAACACTGAAGCTTTCTTT	CASTKQMNTEAFF
TRBV30	TRBD1	NA	TRBJ2-7	TGTGCCTGGAGTACGGCAGGGGGCTACGAGCAGTACTTC	CAWSTAGGYEQYF
TRBV7-9	NA	NA	TRBJ2-3	TGTGCCAGCAGCTTATACCGCGTCACAGATACGCAGTATTTT	CASSLYRVTDTQYF
TRBV19	TRBD1	NA	TRBJ1-5	TGTGCCAGTCACCGGGACAGGGGCAATCAGCCCCAGCATTTT	CASHRDRGNQPQHF
TRBV5-1	NA	once	TRBJ1-2	TGCGCCAGCAGCTCTGCCCTATATGGCTACACCTTC	CASSSALYGYTF
TRBV5-6	TRBD2	once	TRBJ2-3	TGTGCCAGCAGCTCACCCTTAGCGGGGGGAACAGATACGCAGTATTTT	CASSSPLAGGTDTQYF
TRBV29-1	NA	NA	TRBJ2-1	TGCAGCGTTGAAGAGGGGAGGGGGAATGAGCAGTTCTTC	CSVEEGRGNEQFF
TRBV2	TRBD1	NA	TRBJ2-6	TGTGCCAGCAGTGAAGCGAGGGGACAGGCCTCGGGATCTGGGGCCAACGTCCTGACTTTC	CASSEARGQASGSGANVLTF
TRBV2	NA	NA	TRBJ2-1	TGTGCCAGCAGAGCAGGGTTCGGGGAGCAGTTCTTC	CASRAGFGEQFF
TRBV7-9	TRBD1	NA	TRBJ2-3	TGTGCCAGCAGCCCCGACAGGGGTTTCTTCGCAGATACGCAGTATTTT	CASSPDRGFFADTQYF
TRBV5-1	TRBD2	NA	TRBJ2-7	TGCGCCAGCAGCCCCGGGGGGGGCGCGGAATACGAGCAGTACTTC	CASSPGGGAEYEQYF
TRBV2	NA	NA	TRBJ1-3	TGTGCCAGCAGGACATCTGGAAACACCATATATTTT	CASRTSGNTIYF
TRBV5-1	NA	NA	TRBJ1-1	TGCGCCAGCAGCTTGGCCGGGGTTGACACTGAAGCTTTCTTT	CASSLAGVDTEAFF
TRBV11-2	TRBD1	NA	TRBJ1-4	TGTGCCAGCAGCTTAGGCCAGGGGGCGGGAAAACTGTTTTTT	CASSLGQGAGKLFF
TRBV6-5	NA	NA	TRBJ1-1	TGTGCCAGCAGAAGGACACCGAACACTGAAGCTTTCTTT	CASRRTPNTEAFF
TRBV6-6	TRBD1	NA	TRBJ2-3	TGTGCCAGCAGTTACCCGGGACAGGGGCAAGATACGCAGTATTTT	CASSYPGQGQDTQYF
TRBV5-4	NA	NA	TRBJ1-2	TGTGCCAGCAGCTTCCCACAAGGGCGGGCTGGCTACACCTTC	CASSFPQGRAGYTF
TRBV7-8	TRBD1	NA	TRBJ1-1	TGTGCCAGCAGCCCTCCGGGACAGGGTCAGAGAGGAACTGAAGCTTTCTTT	CASSPPGQGQRGTEAFF
TRBV30	NA	NA	TRBJ2-7	TGTGCCTGGTCCAGGAAAGTCTACGAGCAGTACTTC	CAWSRKVYEQYF
TRBV11-2	NA	NA	TRBJ1-2	TGTGCCAGCAGACCAGGCATAGTGAGGGATCGAGGCTACACCTTC	CASRPGIVRDRGYTF
TRBV6-5	NA	NA	TRBJ2-7	TGTGCCAGCAGATCCCTGGACAGTTTATCATTC	CASRSLDSLSF
TRBV9	NA	NA	TRBJ1-3	TGTGCCAGCAGCGTAGTTCCAGGGGCTGGAAACACCATATATTTT	CASSVVPGAGNTIYF
TRBV5-1	NA	once	TRBJ1-5	TGCGCCAGCAGCTTAGACGGACAGACCAATCAGCCCCAGCATTTT	CASSLDGQTNQPQHF
TRBV10-2	NA	NA	TRBJ2-1	TGCGCCAGCAGTGAGTCGCTAACGGGGAGCTACAATGAGCAGTTCTTC	CASSESLTGSYNEQFF
TRBV5-1	NA	NA	TRBJ1-1	TGCGCCAGCAGCTGGGGGCAGGGTTTGAACACTGAAGCTTTCTTT	CASSWGQGLNTEAFF
TRBV29-1	NA	NA	TRBJ1-1	TGCAGCGTTGGGTCCGGAGGGGAAGCTTTCTTT	CSVGSGGEAFF
TRBV2	TRBD1	few	TRBJ2-1	TGTGCCAGCAAGGACAGGGACTTCAATGAGCAGTTCTTC	CASKDRDFNEQFF
TRBV9	TRBD1	NA	TRBJ1-1	TGTGCCAGCAGCCCGCGGGCGGGGACAGGGGGCAGAACTGAAGCTTTCTTT	CASSPRAGTGGRTEAFF
TRBV7-3	NA	NA	TRBJ2-1	TGTGCCAGCAGCCCAAGCCCTCAGGGTGAGCAGTTCTTC	CASSPSPQGEQFF
TRBV4-2	TRBD2	NA	TRBJ2-3	TGTGCCAGCAGCCAAGTGCCTAGCGGGGGGGCCGCAGATACGCAGTATTTT	CASSQVPSGGAADTQYF
TRBV2	NA	NA	TRBJ2-2	TGTGCCAGCAGGGAGGGCGTCACCGGGGAGCTGTTTTTT	CASREGVTGELFF
TRBV28	NA	NA	TRBJ1-4	TGTGCCACAATCGACACAACTAATGAAAAACTGTTTTTT	CATIDTTNEKLFF
TRBV2	TRBD2	NA	TRBJ2-5	TGTGCCAGCAGTTCACTAGCGGGGGGGATCGGAGAGACCCAGTACTTC	CASSSLAGGIGETQYF
TRBV9	NA	NA	TRBJ2-3	TGTGCCAGCGGCGGTCGACAGGTCACAGATACGCAGTATTTT	CASGGRQVTDTQYF
TRBV27	TRBD1	NA	TRBJ2-5	TGTGCCAGCAGTTTATCCCCTCGGACAGGGGGTAGAGAGACCCAGTACTTC	CASSLSPRTGGRETQYF
TRBV6-5	TRBD2	NA	TRBJ2-7	TGTGCCAGCAGTCGACTAGCGGGGGACTACGAGCAGTACTTC	CASSRLAGDYEQYF
TRBV6-6	TRBD1	NA	TRBJ1-6	TGTGCCAGCAGACACTCCGACAGGGGGGCCGGTTCACCCCTCCACTTT	CASRHSDRGAGSPLHF
TRBV30	NA	NA	TRBJ2-1	TGTGCCTACTCTGACAGGACCCCCTACAATGAGCAGTTCTTC	CAYSDRTPYNEQFF
TRBV24-1	NA	NA	TRBJ2-5	TGTGCCACCAGTGATTTCTCAGGGGAAGAGACCCAGTACTTC	CATSDFSGEETQYF
TRBV19	NA	NA	TRBJ1-2	TGTGCCAGTAGTATCACCCCCGAGTATGGCTACACCTTC	CASSITPEYGYTF
TRBV21-1	NA	NA	TRBJ2-6	TGTGCCAGCAACCCGGGACAGGGAAACTCTGGGGCCAACGTCCTGACTTTC	CASNPGQGNSGANVLTF
TRBV4-2	NA	NA	TRBJ1-1	TGTGCCAGCAGCCAAGGGTCGACAAGGAACACTGAAGCTTTCTTT	CASSQGSTRNTEAFF
TRBV6-1	NA	NA	TRBJ1-5	TGTGCCAGCAGTGAACAAACAGCAAAACAGCCCCAGCATTTT	CASSEQTAKQPQHF
TRBV5-1	TRBD1	few	TRBJ2-7	TGCGCCAGCAGCTTGGCCGGGACAGGAGGGGAGCCTTACTACGAGCAGTACTTC	CASSLAGTGGEPYYEQYF
TRBV5-1	NA	once	TRBJ2-1	TGCGCCAGCCAGAATGGTTATGGAGGATTTCGGGGGACCGAGCAGTTCTTC	CASQNGYGGFRGTEQFF
TRBV5-4	TRBD1	NA	TRBJ2-2	TGTGCCAGCAGTAACGTGGACGGACAGGGCCGTACCGGGGAGCTGTTTTTT	CASSNVDGQGRTGELFF
TRBV28	TRBD1	NA	TRBJ1-1	TGTGCCAGCAGCTCCTCGACAGGGTTGGACACTGAAGCTTTCTTT	CASSSSTGLDTEAFF
TRBV19	TRBD2	NA	TRBJ2-1	TGTGCCAGTAATAGCGGGGGGGCTCATGAGCAGTTCTTC	CASNSGGAHEQFF
TRBV30	TRBD2	NA	TRBJ2-2	TGTGCCTGGAGCGACGACAGACGGGGGGACACCGGGGAGCTGTTTTTT	CAWSDDRRGDTGELFF
TRBV25-1	TRBD1	NA	TRBJ1-2	TGTGCCAGCAGTAACTCGGACAGGCCCCTCTACACCTTC	CASSNSDRPLYTF
TRBV11-3	TRBD2	NA	TRBJ2-1	TGTGCCAGCAGCTTGGGACTATCAACTTACAATGAGCAGTTCTTC	CASSLGLSTYNEQFF
TRBV7-2	TRBD2	NA	TRBJ2-1	TGTGCCAGCAGCGCCAGCGGGGGTGAGCAGTTCTTC	CASSASGGEQFF
TRBV10-2	NA	NA	TRBJ1-2	TGCGCCAGCAGCGCGGGACTGAGCTATGGCTACACCTTC	CASSAGLSYGYTF
TRBV3-1/TRBV3-2	TRBD2	NA	TRBJ2-7	TGTGCCAGCAGCCAGCGGGCGGGGGCCTACGAGCAGTACTTC	CASSQRAGAYEQYF